This T cell receptor (beta chain) was observed in a study of cytomegalovirus exposure and HLA in healthy donors. This CDR3 has 14 residues. Germline-derived CDR1 and CDR2 are SQVTM and ANQGSEA. Study-wide findings and caveats: The authors listed 150 to 200 TCR beta chains as cytomegalovirus-associated. As confirmed in vitro, a few CMV-associated chains were specific for CMV antigens. A classifier reportedly called cytomegalovirus status with high sensitivity and specificity.

Comment on this clone: Its antigen is unidentified. One end of the junction does not line up with germline, which may come from a read error.

Data came from immunoSEQ multiplex PCR; TCRdb stores just in-frame clones and leaves some out. The sample yields 200,000 or so clones, over 65% seen once. The study drew the donors from its approximately 110-subject validation cohort, separate from the approximately 700-subject first cohort. The sample was PBMCs. This sequence originates from a man aged 18 to 29 in good health and CMV-seropositive. The V and J genes are TRBV29-1 and TRBJ1-1; D not resolved. As DNA, the CDR3 is TGCAGCGTTCAACCCGCCTCAGGAAACACTGAAGTTTTCTTT. Amino acid sequence: CSVQPASGNTEVFF.